The text below deals with one TCR beta chain. Its antigen is currently unknown. The data were taken from a study of post-analysis software for immune sequencing data. Looking at the study overall: Clinical courses comprised relapsing-remitting, secondary progressive and progressive-relapsing multiple sclerosis. Study-wide results and caveats: Samples made in the same batch grouped tightly together by F measure. Those with multiple sclerosis, the patient group, showed significantly lower normalized Chao1 diversity than controls. Included in a set of 5 or 6 TRBV segments more frequent in patients than controls were TRBV5-6, TRBV5-1 and TRBV20-1.

CDR3 length equals 15 residues. Germline V CDR1 and CDR2: SGHTA, FQGTGA. Trimming removed 4 bases from V and 0 bases from J, with 13 bases in between. The TCR beta cDNA libraries carried unique molecular identifiers. The T cell input of roughly 0.9 to 10 million gave a few hundred thousand cDNA molecules. TCRdb called the PCR reads again in MiXCR, with one record for every CDR3 protein. This repertoire shows hundreds of thousands of distinct CDR3 sequences, 40% to 55% found once; its top ten account for roughly an eighth. The V gene is TRBV7-3, the J gene TRBJ2-7; no definite D call. The TCR sequence derives from a girl between 10 and 17 years old with multiple sclerosis. What was sequenced was blood. CDR3: CASSSSRESSYEQYF. The CDR3 nucleotides are TGTGCCAGCAGCTCCTCACGTGAGAGCTCCTACGAGCAGTACTTC.